These 26 T cell receptor beta chains came from one sample sequenced in a study of T-cell memory formation after mild COVID-19. Each CDR3 protein gets one entry after TCRdb re-called the 5' RACE reads with MiXCR. Of roughly 510,000 distinct CDR3 sequences listed, roughly 17% are singletons. The sample consisted of PBMCs or a T cell subset sorted from them (not recorded which). These receptors all stem from an adult woman who had mild COVID-19 (a few samples of this study predate the infection). Cell type and time point are not known.

This clonotype has just a few counts. V gene TRBV12-3 or TRBV12-4 combines with J gene TRBJ2-5, with D hard to call. V lost 10 bases to trimming and J lost 5 bases, with 29 bases between them. CDR3 length equals 17 residues. The CDR3 region is CATPGGPAMVPRETQYF. The CDR3 DNA reads TGTGCCACCCCCGGTGGGCCAGCGATGGTCCCCCGGGAGACCCAGTACTTC.

The genes are TRBV4-1 and TRBJ1-1; 7 bases align to TRBD1. Unmatched junction bases numbered 11, after V lost 3 bases and J lost 4 bases. The CDR3 contains 16 residues. Germline V lookup: CDR1 MGHRA, CDR2 YSYEKL. The DNA of the CDR3 is TGCGCCAGCAGCCAGTTCATGGGAGGGGGCGGCACTGAAGCTTTCTTT. The encoded protein is CASSQFMGGGGTEAFF.

This clonotype was seen a handful of times. V gene TRBV4-1 combines with J gene TRBJ2-5, with TRBD1 matching over 9 bases. Trimming removed 0 bases from V and 3 bases from J; junction bases left unmatched: 5. In germline, CDR1 is MGHRA, CDR2 YSYEKL. The CDR3 is 16 amino acids. In DNA, the CDR3 is TGCGCCAGCAGCCAAGATATGACAGGGGGTGAAGAGACCCAGTACTTC. This gives the protein CASSQDMTGGEETQYF.

The chain combines TRBV14 with TRBJ2-2, with TRBD2 matching 13 bases. Germline CDR1 SGHDN, CDR2 FVKESK. This CDR3 has 15 residues. V lost 3 bases and J lost 9; bases outside the gene matches: 4. In DNA, the CDR3 is TGTGCCAGCAGCCATGGGACTAGCGGGGCCTGGGAGCTGTTTTTT. Translating it yields CASSHGTSGAWELFF.

The chain couples TRBV5-6 to TRBJ2-1, with D unclear. The CDR3 runs 15 residues. Germline V gives CDR1 SGHDT, CDR2 YYEEEE. V lost 5 bases to trimming and J lost 4 bases, with 16 bases between them. CDR3: CASRPRPGLYNEQFF. CDR3 in DNA: TGTGCCAGCAGGCCGCGCCCCGGGCTATACAATGAGCAGTTCTTC.

The chain employs TRBV29-1 and TRBJ1-2; TRBD1 aligns across 7 bases. Looked up from germline, CDR1 is SQVTM and CDR2 is ANQGSEA. Trimming took 0 bases from V and 4 from J; bases not matched to a gene: 2. This CDR3 spans 13 amino acids. Here the CDR3 DNA reads TGCAGCGTTGAAGAGACAGGGACCTATGGCTACACCTTC. It codes for CSVEETGTYGYTF.

The V call is TRBV29-1, the J call TRBJ1-2, with D possibly matching TRBD1 (5 bases). V lost 0 bases and J 2 bases, leaving 16 bases between the germline ends. CDR3 length: 16 amino acids. Per the germline V gene, CDR1 is SQVTM and CDR2 is ANQGSEA. The CDR3 is CSVEDGGGRENYGYTF. CDR3 coding DNA: TGCAGCGTTGAAGATGGGGGAGGCAGAGAGAACTATGGCTACACCTTC.

A few counts support this clonotype. The chain links TRBV29-1 to TRBJ2-1; D call uncertain. This CDR3 region has 14 residues. Germline CDR1 and CDR2: SQVTM and ANQGSEA. Trimming stripped 3 bases from V and 0 bases from J, with 9 bases between. The CDR3 coding sequence is TGCAGCGTTGACTTCTGGGGCTCCTACAATGAGCAGTTCTTC. It specifies CSVDFWGSYNEQFF.

This clonotype was observed at least ten times. The V call is TRBV14, the J call TRBJ2-1, with 9 positions matching TRBD1. V dropped 5 bases and J dropped 0; count of bases not matched to a gene: 11. Germline V CDR1 and CDR2: SGHDN, FVKESK. This CDR3 contains 18 residues. CDR3 nucleotides: TGTGCCAGCAGCTACCGGGACAGGGTACGAGGCTCCTACAATGAGCAGTTCTTC. It encodes CASSYRDRVRGSYNEQFF.

This clonotype was counted only a few times. This chain joins TRBV5-1 and TRBJ2-7; 7 bases line up with TRBD2. Germline V gene data show CDR1 as SGHRS and CDR2 as YFSETQ. With V trimmed by 4 bases and J by 3 bases, 10 bases remained unmatched. The CDR3 extends over 15 amino acids. The CDR3 DNA reads as TGCGCCAGCAGCCCCCAAAGCGGGGCGAACTACGAGCAGTACTTC. It translates to CASSPQSGANYEQYF.

The chain combines TRBV19 with TRBJ1-2; D may be TRBD1 (5 bases). This CDR3 is 13 amino acids long. CDR1 LNHDA and CDR2 SQIVND come from the germline V gene (reference sequence). The V end lost 3 bases, the J end lost 2 bases, and 7 bases lay between the germline ends. Here the CDR3 reads CASSIRDNYGYTF. CDR3 sequence (DNA): TGTGCCAGTAGTATTCGGGACAACTATGGCTACACCTTC.

This clonotype was counted between two and nine times. The chain combines TRBV5-1 with TRBJ2-3; D not resolved. The CDR3 has 11 amino acids. Trimming left V 7 bases short and J 4 bases short, with 7 bases between. Germline values: CDR1 SGHRS, CDR2 YFSETQ. Here the CDR3 reads CASQRSDTQYF. The CDR3 nucleotides are TGCGCCAGCCAACGGTCAGATACGCAGTATTTT.

The rearrangement links TRBV7-3 to TRBJ2-2; TRBD1 matches 7 bases. CDR3 size: 14 residues. Trimming at V came to 4 bases and at J to 4 bases, leaving 3 bases not matched to a gene. Germline CDR1 and CDR2: SGHTA and FQGTGA. CDR3 nucleotides: TGTGCCAGCAGCTCGGGGACAGCCACCGGGGAGCTGTTTTTT. Its translation is CASSSGTATGELFF.

This sequence joins TRBV24-1 and TRBJ1-1, with D unclear. Germline CDR1 and CDR2: KGHDR and SFDVKD. This CDR3 comprises 13 residues. The V end lost 6 bases, the J end lost 1 base, and 8 bases lay between the germline ends. The CDR3 region has the DNA TGTGCCACCAGTTTCAGTGAGAACACTGAAGCTTTCTTT. It yields the protein CATSFSENTEAFF.

The DNA of the CDR3 is TGTGCCATCAGCTACGGACAGGGGCAAGCTTTCTTT. It encodes CAISYGQGQAFF. This chain uses TRBV10-3 with TRBJ1-1; TRBD1 matches 9 bases. The CDR3 loop spans 12 amino acids. Germline CDR1 reads ENHRY; CDR2 reads SYGVKD. With 6 bases clipped from V and 9 bases from J, the junction kept 5 bases outside the gene matches.

A few counts support this clonotype. CDR3 region: CASSYWDVGYTF. In DNA form, the CDR3 reads TGTGCCAGCAGTTACTGGGATGTCGGCTACACCTTC. The chain uses TRBV6-2 or TRBV6-3 and TRBJ1-2; D gene uncertain. CDR3 size: 12 residues. Germline CDR1 is MNHEY and CDR2 is SVGEGT. Deletions cut 1 base from V and 8 bases from J, with 8 bases between.

This clonotype has a handful of counts. The chain recombines TRBV5-1 with TRBJ1-4, with 7 bases fitting TRBD1. Germline lookup yields CDR1 SGHRS and CDR2 YFSETQ. The J segment lost 6 bases and the V segment lost 0 bases, leaving 5 bases of the junction unmatched. The CDR3 length is 15 residues. As DNA, the CDR3 is TGCGCCAGCAGCTTGGAGGGACAGACGTATGAAAAACTGTTTTTT. It specifies CASSLEGQTYEKLFF.

This clonotype showed up just a few times. The V call is TRBV7-9, the J call TRBJ2-7; 13 nucleotides agree with TRBD2. The CDR3 covers 15 residues. The ends lost 6 bases at V and 4 bases at J; junction bases unmatched: 6. CDR1 and CDR2 from the germline V gene are SEHNR and FQNEAQ (reference sequence). CDR3: CASSSTSGGWYEQYF. DNA of the CDR3: TGTGCCAGCAGTTCGACTAGCGGGGGGTGGTACGAGCAGTACTTC.

This clonotype showed up just a few times. This rearrangement joins TRBV29-1 to TRBJ1-2; 9 nucleotides match TRBD1. This CDR3 spans 20 amino acids. V trimming: 3 bases; J trimming: 1 base; junction bases outside the gene matches: 21. Looked up from germline, CDR1 is SQVTM and CDR2 is ANQGSEA. The CDR3 sequence is CSVDTLTHPGTGNNNYGYTF. In DNA, the CDR3 is TGCAGCGTTGATACCCTAACCCATCCCGGGACAGGGAACAATAACTATGGCTACACCTTC.

This clonotype came up a few times. This rearrangement joins TRBV3-1 to TRBJ2-3, with 11 bases matching TRBD2. Trimming took 2 bases from V and 5 from J; bases not matched to a gene: 12. Germline V gene data show CDR1 as LGHDT and CDR2 as YNNKEL (reference sequence). The CDR3 sequence is 18 residues long. In DNA, the CDR3 is TGTGCCAGCAGCCAACGGACTAGCGGGCCTTACGGTGGAGATACGCAGTATTTT. It specifies CASSQRTSGPYGGDTQYF.

This clonotype occurred once. The V gene is TRBV20-1, the J gene TRBJ2-7, with 12 bases fitting TRBD1. This CDR3 has 15 residues. Germline assignment: CDR1 DFQATT and CDR2 SNEGSKA (reference sequence). After removal of 5 bases from V and 9 bases from J, the junction contained 14 bases not matched to a gene. The CDR3 DNA is TGCAGTGCTTTAGAAACCGGGACAGGGGGCTTCCGGCAGTACTTC. This gives the protein CSALETGTGGFRQYF.

The genes are TRBV7-9 and TRBJ1-6, with D perhaps TRBD1 (6 bases). The CDR3 totals 20 residues. Germline CDR1 is SEHNR and CDR2 is FQNEAQ (reference sequence). Trimming stripped 5 bases from V and 6 bases from J, with 29 bases between. CDR3 loop: CASSVSRGVKTNGSNSPLHF. The DNA for the CDR3 is TGTGCCAGCAGCGTAAGCAGGGGAGTGAAAACCAATGGGAGTAATTCACCCCTCCACTTT.

This chain uses TRBV7-9 with TRBJ2-1; 12 nucleotides line up with TRBD2. Germline values: CDR1 SEHNR, CDR2 FQNEAQ (reference sequence). Trimming at V came to 7 bases and at J to 9 bases, leaving 10 bases not matched to a gene. The length of the CDR3 is 15 residues. CDR3 sequence reads: CASTERTSGTVEQFF. The CDR3, as DNA: TGTGCCAGCACCGAACGGACTAGCGGGACAGTTGAGCAGTTCTTC.

This clonotype was seen only a few times. This rearrangement joins TRBV20-1 to TRBJ2-1, with D hard to call. The CDR3 is 13 residues long. Trimming took off 0 bases at V and 6 bases at J, with 9 bases between the two ends. Germline V CDR1 and CDR2: DFQATT, SNEGSKA (reference sequence). CDR3 in amino acids: CSARDKWFNEQFF. The CDR3 nucleotides are TGCAGTGCTAGAGATAAGTGGTTCAATGAGCAGTTCTTC.

This chain uses TRBV7-2 with TRBJ2-2; no definite D call. V was cut by 1 base and J by 4 bases, with 7 bases left in between. Germline V gene data show CDR1 as SGHTA and CDR2 as FQGNSA. The CDR3 contains 14 residues. The CDR3 DNA reads as TGTGCCAGCAGCTTAGACGGAACCACCGGGGAGCTGTTTTTT. Translation: CASSLDGTTGELFF.

This clonotype was recorded a few times. The chain is built from TRBV18 and TRBJ1-5; D gene ambiguous. Looked up from germline, CDR1 is KGHSH and CDR2 is LQKENI. This CDR3 spans 13 amino acids. V shed 3 bases and J shed 1 base, with 4 bases lying between them. The CDR3 DNA reads as TGTGCCAGCTCACCGTGGAGCAATCAGCCCCAGCATTTT. Translation gives CASSPWSNQPQHF.